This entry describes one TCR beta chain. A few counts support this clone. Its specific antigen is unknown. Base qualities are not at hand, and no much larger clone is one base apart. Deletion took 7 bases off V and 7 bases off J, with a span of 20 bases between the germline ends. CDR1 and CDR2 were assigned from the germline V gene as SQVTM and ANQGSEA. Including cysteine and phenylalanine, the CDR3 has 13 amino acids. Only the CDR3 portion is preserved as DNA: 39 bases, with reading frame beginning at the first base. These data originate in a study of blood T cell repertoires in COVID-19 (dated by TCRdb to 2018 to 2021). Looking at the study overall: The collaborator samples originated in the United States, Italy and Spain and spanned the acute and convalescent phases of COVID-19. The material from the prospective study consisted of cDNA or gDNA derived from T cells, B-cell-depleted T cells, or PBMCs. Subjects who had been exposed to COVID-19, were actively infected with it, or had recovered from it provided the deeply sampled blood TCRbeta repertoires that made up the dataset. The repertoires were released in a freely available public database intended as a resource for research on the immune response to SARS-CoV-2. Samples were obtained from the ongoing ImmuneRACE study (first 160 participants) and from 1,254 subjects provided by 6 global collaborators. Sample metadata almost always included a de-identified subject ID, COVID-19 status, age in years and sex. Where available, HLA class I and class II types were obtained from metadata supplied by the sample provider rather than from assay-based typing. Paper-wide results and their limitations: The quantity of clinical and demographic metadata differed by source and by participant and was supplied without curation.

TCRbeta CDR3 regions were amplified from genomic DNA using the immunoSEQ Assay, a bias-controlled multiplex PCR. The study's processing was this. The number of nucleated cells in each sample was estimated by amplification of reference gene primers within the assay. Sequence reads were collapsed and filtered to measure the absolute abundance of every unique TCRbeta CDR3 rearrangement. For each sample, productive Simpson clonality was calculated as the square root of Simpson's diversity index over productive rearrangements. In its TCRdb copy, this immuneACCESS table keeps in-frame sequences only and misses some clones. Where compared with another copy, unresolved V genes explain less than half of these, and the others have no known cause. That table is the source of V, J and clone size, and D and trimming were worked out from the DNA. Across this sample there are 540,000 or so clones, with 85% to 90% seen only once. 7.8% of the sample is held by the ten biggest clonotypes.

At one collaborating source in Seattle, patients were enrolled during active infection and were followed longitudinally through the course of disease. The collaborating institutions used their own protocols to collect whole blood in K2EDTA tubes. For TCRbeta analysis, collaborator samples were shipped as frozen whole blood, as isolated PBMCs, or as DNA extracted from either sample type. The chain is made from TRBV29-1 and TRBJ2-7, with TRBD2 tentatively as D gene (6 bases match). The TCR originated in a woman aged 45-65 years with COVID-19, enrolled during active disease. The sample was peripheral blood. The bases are TGCAGCGCTACCGGGACTGGTGGTTTGGAGCAGTACTTC. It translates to CSATGTGGLEQYF.